Below, 20 T cell receptor beta chains from the same sample are listed, as sequenced in a study of T cell clonality in common variable immunodeficiency. Clones were read by immunoSEQ multiplex PCR, and TCRdb kept only the in-frame ones, dropping some. The sample holds approximately 42,000 clones, and no clone turns up only once. The sequenced sample was peripheral blood mononuclear cells. The receptor source for this set is a person aged 18-70 years in good health.

This clone was picked up many times. The CDR3 DNA, read in part, is TGTGCCAGCAGGGACGCAGGGAGTACTAATGAAAAA. It is translated as CASRDAGSTNEK. The full-length CDR3 reads as CASRDAGSTNEKLFF. The rearrangement uses TRBV2 and TRBJ1-4; the D gene is possibly TRBD1 (5 bases). With the read ending 3 residues before the CDR3 end, the germline J gene is used to fill in that end. V lost 6 bases to trimming and J lost 2 bases, with 13 bases between them. Germline assignment: CDR1 SNHLY and CDR2 FYNNEI. The CDR3 sequence is 15 residues long.

This clone has a count of ten or more. The read stops 3 residues short of the end of the CDR3; the missing end is completed from the germline J gene. The J gene is TRBJ1-2, the V gene TRBV5-1; D gene ambiguous. The CDR3 length is 12 residues. Germline assignment: CDR1 SGHRS and CDR2 YFSETQ. This chain's CDR3 is CASSLAGEGYTF. The sequenced CDR3 bases are TGCGCCAGCAGCTTGGCCGGGGAAGGC.

Many counts were recorded for this clone. The CDR3 DNA, read in part, is TGTGCCAGCAGTGAAGCAGGCAAATACAATGAG. Protein: CASSEAGKYNE. From start to end, the CDR3 is CASSEAGKYNEQFF. The V and J genes are TRBV6-1 and TRBJ2-1, with D uncertain. The CDR3 end falls 3 residues outside the read, so it is completed with the germline J gene. This CDR3 comprises 14 residues. In germline, CDR1 is MNHNS, CDR2 SASEGT. V lost 0 bases, J lost 4 bases, and 7 bases lay in between.

At least ten counts were recorded for this clone. With the read ending 3 residues before the CDR3 end, the germline J gene is used to fill in that end. The chain couples TRBV20-1 to TRBJ2-5, with 9 bases matching TRBD1. The germline CDR1 and CDR2 sequences are DFQATT and SNEGSKA (reference sequence). V lost 5 bases, J lost 4 bases, and 14 bases stayed unmatched. This CDR3 is 16 amino acids long. CDR3 bases read: TGCAGTGCTCCCCCCGGGACAGGGCTTTCGAGAGAGACC. This sequence encodes CSAPPGTGLSRET. The entire CDR3 reads CSAPPGTGLSRETQYF.

This clone has at least ten counts. The missing CDR3 end, 3 residues past where the read stops, is filled in from the germline J gene. In the same sample, other DNA sequences code for this CDR3. The chain recombines TRBV20-1 with TRBJ2-5; D call uncertain. The V gene's germline CDR1 is DFQATT and CDR2 SNEGSKA (reference sequence). V lost 6 bases and J 4 bases, leaving 15 bases between the germline ends. The CDR3 loop spans 13 amino acids. The CDR3 reads CSAPPLARETQYF. Partial CDR3 DNA: TGCAGTGCCCCTCCCCTTGCGAGAGAGACC.

Ten or more counts support this clone. Read sequence stops 3 residues before the CDR3 end, and the germline J gene provides the missing end. The rearrangement links TRBV28 to TRBJ2-3, with 7 bases that match TRBD2. The germline V gene has CDR1 MDHEN and CDR2 SYDVKM. Trimming cost V 2 bases and J 4 bases; bases outside gene matches: 9. The CDR3 spans 16 residues. CDR3 DNA (partial): TGTGCCAGCAGTTTAATCGGACTAGTGGGGTCAGATACG. This encodes CASSLIGLVGSDT. The full CDR3 sequence reads CASSLIGLVGSDTQYF.

This clone has ten or more counts. The CDR3 end lies 3 residues beyond the end of the read and is filled in from the germline J gene. The V and J genes are TRBV5-1 and TRBJ2-7; 9 nucleotides line up with TRBD2. Unmatched junction bases numbered 12, after V lost 0 bases and J lost 2 bases. CDR3 length equals 18 residues. Germline V lookup: CDR1 SGHRS, CDR2 YFSETQ. CDR3 DNA (partial): TGCGCCAGCAGCTTGGTGGCGGGAGGGGGTTGGAGCGCCTACGAG. Translating gives CASSLVAGGGWSAYE. The complete CDR3 protein is CASSLVAGGGWSAYEQYF.

At least ten counts were recorded for this clone. The read finishes 3 residues shy of the CDR3 end, and the germline J gene is used to complete it. V gene TRBV7-8 combines with J gene TRBJ2-3; 13 nucleotides align to TRBD2. Germline CDR1 reads SGHVS; CDR2 reads FQNEAQ. The CDR3 length is 16 residues. After removal of 4 bases from V and 5 bases from J, the junction contained 6 bases not matched to a gene. Partial CDR3 DNA: TGTGCCAGCAGCTCCAGGACTAGCGGGAGTAAAGATACG. Translated, it gives CASSSRTSGSKDT. The whole CDR3 sequence reads CASSSRTSGSKDTQYF.

This clone occurred many times. The read ends 3 residues before the CDR3 terminus; that terminus is restored from the germline J gene. The chain recombines TRBV2 with TRBJ2-5; D is uncertain. This CDR3 is 15 amino acids long. CDR1 is SNHLY and CDR2 is FYNNEI in the germline V gene. V gave up 8 bases and J gave up 0 bases, with 16 bases separating them. The covered CDR3 bases are TGTGCCAGCTATCGGCCCCGACTGGACCAAGAGACC. This encodes CASYRPRLDQET. The full CDR3 is CASYRPRLDQETQYF.

This clone turned up a few times. Read data end 3 residues before the CDR3 end; the end is taken from the germline J gene. The chain uses TRBV20-1 and TRBJ2-3, with D possibly TRBD2 on 6 matching bases. The germline V gene encodes CDR1 DFQATT and CDR2 SNEGSKA (reference sequence). The CDR3 is 15 residues long. The CDR3 spells CSARLVGTAKETQYF. The DNA read from the CDR3 is TGCAGTGCTAGGCTTGTAGGGACTGCCAAAGAGACG.

About this clone itself: The CDR3 end lies 3 residues beyond the end of the read and is filled in from the germline J gene. The chain links TRBV18 to TRBJ1-1; 9 bases match TRBD1. Germline V gives CDR1 KGHSH, CDR2 LQKENI. Trimming took 3 bases from V and 3 from J; bases not matched to a gene: 2. CDR3 length: 14 residues. The CDR3 spells CASSPRQGDTEAFF. The sequenced CDR3 bases are TGTGCCAGCTCACCCCGACAGGGGGACACTGAA.

The CDR3 DNA, read in part, is TGTGCCAGCTCGACAGGAGGCAATCAGCCC. Its translation is CASSTGGNQP. The CDR3 as a whole reads CASSTGGNQPQHF. This chain connects TRBV7-9 to TRBJ1-5, with D possibly TRBD1 on 6 matching bases. The CDR3 end falls 3 residues outside the read, so it is completed with the germline J gene. Per germline, CDR1 SEHNR and CDR2 FQNEAQ (reference sequence). There are 13 residues in the CDR3. With 8 bases removed from V and 2 bases from J, the gap between germline ends came to 10 bases. Drawing the rest from reference TRBV7-9 and TRBJ1-5, the complete variable domain is DTGVSQNPRHKITKRGQNVTFRCDPISEHNRLYWYRQTLGQGPEFLTYFQNEAQLEKSRLLSDRFSAERPKGSFSTLEIQRTEQGDSAMYLCASSTGGNQPQHFGDGTRLSIL.

With respect to this clone: The sequence runs out 3 residues before the end of the CDR3; the remainder is reconstructed from the germline J gene. This chain joins TRBV6-2 or TRBV6-3 and TRBJ2-2, with a tentative D call TRBD2 (5 bases). The CDR3 is made up of 15 amino acids. The V gene's germline CDR1 is MNHEY and CDR2 SVGEGT. V shed 2 bases and J shed 6 bases, with 13 bases lying between them. The CDR3 sequence is CASSYTQRPAGELFF. The part of the CDR3 DNA that was read is TGTGCCAGCAGTTACACGCAGCGGCCGGCCGGGGAG.

Turning to this clone: The read ends 3 residues before the CDR3 terminus; that terminus is restored from the germline J gene. The genes are TRBV6-2 or TRBV6-3 and TRBJ2-1; 8 positions agree with TRBD1. CDR1 MNHEY and CDR2 SVGEGT come from the germline V gene. The J segment lost 3 bases and the V segment lost 5 bases, leaving 12 bases of the junction unmatched. The CDR3 is 17 amino acids. The CDR3 loop is CASSPNPGQVGYNEQFF. Incomplete CDR3 DNA: TGTGCCAGCAGTCCGAACCCGGGACAGGTGGGCTACAATGAG.

This clone showed up many times. The CDR3 end lies 3 residues beyond the end of the read and is filled in from the germline J gene. The V and J genes are TRBV5-1 and TRBJ2-7; perhaps TRBD2 as D (6 bases). Germline CDR1 is SGHRS and CDR2 is YFSETQ. V was trimmed by 4 bases and J by 4 bases, leaving 18 bases between them. CDR3 size: 15 residues. The covered CDR3 bases are TGCGCCAGCAGCACTGGCCCTGGAGGGGTTTACGAG. Encoded protein: CASSTGPGGVYE. The entire CDR3 protein is CASSTGPGGVYEQYF.

There are many counts of this clone. Sequencing ends 3 residues short of the CDR3 end; the germline J gene provides the rest. The V gene is TRBV2, the J gene TRBJ1-6; TRBD1 aligns across 11 bases. Per the germline V gene, CDR1 is SNHLY and CDR2 is FYNNEI. The CDR3 runs 15 residues. V shed 6 bases, J shed 6 bases, and the junction held 4 bases outside the gene matches. The sequenced part of the CDR3 DNA is TGTGCCAGCAGGCGGACAGGGGGCTTTAATTCACCC. It specifies CASRRTGGFNSP. In full, the CDR3 is CASRRTGGFNSPLHF. The full variable domain, with the rest looked up from reference TRBV2 and TRBJ1-6, is EPEVTQTPSHQVTQMGQEVILRCVPISNHLYFYWYRQILGQKVEFLVSFYNNEISEKSEIFDDQFSVERPDGSNFTLKIRSTKLEDSAMYFCASRRTGGFNSPLHFGNGTRLTVT.

Ten or more counts support this clone. The junction differs from germline at one of its ends, possibly a read error. The read terminates 3 residues before the CDR3 end, so the remaining end is supplied by the germline J gene. V usage is TRBV6-1 and J usage is TRBJ2-5, with a tentative D call TRBD1 (6 bases). The CDR3 length is 15 residues. Germline CDR1 is MNHNS and CDR2 is SASEGT. CDR3 bases read: TGTGCCAGCACTGAACCCGGCAGGGGAACGGAGACC. Protein: CASTEPGRGTET. The entire CDR3 reads CASTEPGRGTETQYF.

This clone was counted many times. CDR3 loop: CSVGQQDEQYF. CDR3 DNA, as far as it was read: TGCAGCGTTGGCCAGCAGGACGAG. The rearrangement joins TRBV29-1 to TRBJ2-7; no reliable D call. The read gets to within 3 residues of the CDR3 end, and the germline J gene fills in the rest. The CDR3 runs to 11 residues. In germline, CDR1 is SQVTM, CDR2 ANQGSEA. The ends were cut back, 4 bases at V and 5 bases at J, with 9 bases in the middle.

This clone was recorded many times. Read sequence stops 3 residues before the CDR3 end, and the germline J gene provides the missing end. V is TRBV4-1 and J is TRBJ2-1; possible D gene TRBD1, 5 bases. Trimming took 1 base from V and 0 from J, leaving 10 bases between them. In germline, CDR1 is MGHRA, CDR2 YSYEKL. The CDR3 loop spans 16 amino acids. The covered CDR3 bases are TGCGCCAGCAGCCAAGTCCAGGGAACCTCCTACAATGAG. It codes for CASSQVQGTSYNE. The full CDR3 protein reads CASSQVQGTSYNEQFF.

This clone was detected many times. The read terminates 3 residues ahead of where the CDR3 ends, so the germline J gene completes it. The chain is built from TRBV7-8 and TRBJ2-7; 9 bases are a match to TRBD2. The CDR3 sequence is 18 residues long. Trimming took 5 bases from V and 2 from J; bases not matched to a gene: 16. Per the germline V gene, CDR1 is SGHVS and CDR2 is FQNEAQ. CDR3 protein: CASSLSTSGSPWAYEQYF. CDR3 DNA, as far as it was read: TGTGCCAGCAGCCTTTCGACTAGCGGAAGCCCGTGGGCCTACGAG. Combining the CDR3 with reference TRBV7-8 and TRBJ2-7 gives the whole variable domain GAGVSQSPRYKVAKRGQDVALRCDPISGHVSLFWYQQALGQGPEFLTYFQNEAQLDKSGLPSDRFFAERPEGSVSTLKIQRTQQEDSAVYLCASSLSTSGSPWAYEQYFGPGTRLTVT.